The 19 T cell receptor beta chains below all came from one sample that was sequenced in a study of regulatory T cells in long-lasting Graves disease. To make TCR beta libraries, researchers used iRepertoire HTBI primers and Arm-PCR of CDR3 regions. A single record per CDR3 protein comes from TCRdb applying MiXCR to the multiplex PCR reads. This repertoire shows roughly 500,000 distinct CDR3 sequences, roughly 23% found once; its top ten account for under 15%. Documented time point: persistent/refractory GD, antithyroid drugs over 5 years with positive TRAb. From PBMCs, RNA was extracted and then used to make the TCR library. The sequencing used peripheral blood mononuclear cells (PBMCs), collected when the disease was refractory, from a patient treated with antithyroid drugs. The receptors were gathered from a female donor with Graves disease.

This clonotype was found a few times. The DNA for the CDR3 is TGTGCCAGCAGCGCGGGACTGCTAATGGGGAATGAGCAGTTCTTC. This translates into CASSAGLLMGNEQFF. The V gene is TRBV7-9, the J gene TRBJ2-1; D is perhaps TRBD2 (6 bases). The V and J ends lost 5 bases and 7 bases respectively, with 18 bases between them. CDR1 SEHNR and CDR2 FQNEAQ come from the germline V gene (reference sequence). The CDR3 sequence is 15 residues long.

This clonotype was detected ten times or more. Here the CDR3 reads CASSAGRFGDGETQYF. The DNA of the CDR3 is TGTGCCAGCAGTGCAGGACGGTTTGGGGATGGAGAGACCCAGTACTTC. V is TRBV6-1 and J is TRBJ2-5; D is unresolved. Germline-derived CDR1 and CDR2 are MNHNS and SASEGT. V lost 4 bases to trimming and J lost 4 bases, with 19 bases between them. The CDR3 is made up of 16 amino acids.

The chain uses TRBV3-1 and TRBJ1-5; no definite D call. V was clipped by 0 bases and J by 1 base, with 7 bases between them. Germline V gene data show CDR1 as LGHDT and CDR2 as YNNKEL (reference sequence). The CDR3 spans 15 residues. The CDR3 reads CASSQDLGSNQPQHF. The CDR3 bases are TGTGCCAGCAGCCAAGATCTTGGGAGCAATCAGCCCCAGCATTTT.

The V gene is TRBV5-5, the J gene TRBJ2-7; D remains unclear. Germline V lookup: CDR1 SGHKS, CDR2 YYEKEE (reference sequence). The CDR3 loop spans 14 amino acids. V lost 0 bases and J lost 3, with 10 bases in between. The CDR3 nucleotides are TGTGCCAGCAGCTTGGCTCGGTTCAACTACGAGCAGTACTTC. This encodes CASSLARFNYEQYF. The full variable domain, with the rest looked up from reference TRBV5-5 and TRBJ2-7, is DAGVTQSPTHLIKTRGQQVTLRCSPISGHKSVSWYQQVLGQGPQFIFQYYEKEERGRGNFPDRFSARQFPNYSSELNVNALLLGDSALYLCASSLARFNYEQYFGPGTRLTVT.

At least ten counts were recorded for this clonotype. This rearrangement joins TRBV7-2 to TRBJ2-4; no definite D call. Germline V lookup: CDR1 SGHTA, CDR2 FQGNSA. V lost 0 bases to trimming and J lost 7 bases, with 7 bases between them. The CDR3 covers 13 residues. CDR3 amino acids: CASSLADGNIQYF. DNA of the CDR3: TGTGCCAGCAGCTTAGCGGACGGGAACATTCAGTACTTC. Full variable domain (outside the CDR3, taken from reference TRBV7-2 and TRBJ2-4): GAGVSQSPSNKVTEKGKDVELRCDPISGHTALYWYRQSLGQGLEFLIYFQGNSAPDKSGLPSDRFSAERTGGSVSTLTIQRTQQEDSAVYLCASSLADGNIQYFGAGTRLSVL.

V usage is TRBV7-2 and J usage is TRBJ2-3, with D perhaps matching TRBD2 (6 bases). Looked up from germline, CDR1 is SGHTA and CDR2 is FQGNSA. The CDR3 runs to 14 residues. Trimming left V 1 base short and J 4 bases short, with 9 bases between. CDR3 residues: CASSLVAVPDTQYF. CDR3 DNA sequence: TGTGCCAGCAGCTTAGTAGCGGTTCCAGATACGCAGTATTTT.

The rearrangement links TRBV11-2 to TRBJ2-1; 8 bases align to TRBD2. J gave up 0 bases and V 3 bases, and 1 base lay outside the gene matches. The CDR3 has 15 residues. Germline assignment: CDR1 SGHAT and CDR2 FQNNGV. The CDR3 nucleotides read TGTGCCAGCAGCTTCAGCGGGAGCTCCTACAATGAGCAGTTCTTC. Encoded protein: CASSFSGSSYNEQFF.

This clonotype has at least ten counts. The CDR3 loop reads CASSEPGGPYEQYF. The CDR3 coding sequence is TGTGCCAGCAGTGAACCCGGGGGCCCCTACGAGCAGTACTTC. The rearrangement links TRBV6-1 to TRBJ2-7, with D perhaps TRBD1 or TRBD2 (6 bases each). V shed 2 bases and J shed 2 bases, with 10 bases lying between them. Germline-derived CDR1 and CDR2 are MNHNS and SASEGT. This CDR3 spans 14 amino acids.

This clonotype was seen at least ten times. The rearrangement links TRBV7-9 to TRBJ2-5; D not certain. The V and J ends lost 4 bases and 2 bases respectively, with 14 bases between them. Per the germline V gene, CDR1 is SEHNR and CDR2 is FQNEAQ (reference sequence). This CDR3 has 15 amino acids. In nucleotides, the CDR3 is TGTGCCAGCAGCTCCCTTCAGGTGGGGCAAGAGACCCAGTACTTC. Its protein is CASSSLQVGQETQYF.

V usage is TRBV12-3 or TRBV12-4 and J usage is TRBJ2-5; D might be TRBD2 (6 bases). V lost 5 bases, J lost 5 bases, and 15 bases lay in between. This CDR3 has 14 residues. This CDR3 is CASSLTSPLETQYF. The CDR3 region has the DNA TGTGCCAGCAGTCTTACTAGCCCTCTTGAGACCCAGTACTTC.

The sample holds a few counts of this clonotype. The rearrangement links TRBV6-5 to TRBJ1-1, with D possibly TRBD1 on 6 matching bases. Per the germline V gene, CDR1 is MNHEY and CDR2 is SVGAGI. The CDR3 contains 15 residues. V lost 2 bases and J 4 bases, leaving 14 bases between the germline ends. The CDR3 here is CASSYDSTGATEAFF. The DNA of the CDR3 is TGTGCCAGCAGTTACGATTCAACGGGGGCCACTGAAGCTTTCTTT.

This clonotype was found many times. The rearrangement joins TRBV28 to TRBJ2-4; D is perhaps TRBD1 or TRBD2 (5 bases each). CDR1 is MDHEN, CDR2 SYDVKM, per germline. The CDR3 totals 16 residues. Trimming took off 5 bases at V and 1 base at J, with 15 bases between the two ends. CDR3: CASSTGTPTAKNIQYF. In nucleotides, the CDR3 is TGTGCCAGCAGTACGGGGACCCCCACGGCCAAAAACATTCAGTACTTC. Looking up the rest from reference TRBV28 and TRBJ2-4 gives the full variable domain: DVKVTQSSRYLVKRTGEKVFLECVQDMDHENMFWYRQDPGLGLRLIYFSYDVKMKEKGDIPEGYSVSREKKERFSLILESASTNQTSMYLCASSTGTPTAKNIQYFGAGTRLSVL.

V gene TRBV5-4 combines with J gene TRBJ1-1; D is ambiguous. Germline lookup yields CDR1 SGHNT and CDR2 YYREEE (reference sequence). The CDR3 totals 15 residues. V lost 6 bases to trimming and J lost 2 bases, with 17 bases between them. As DNA, the CDR3 is TGTGCCAGCACCCCGGGGTCGAGGGAAAACACTGAAGCTTTCTTT. Amino acid sequence: CASTPGSRENTEAFF.

V is TRBV12-3 or TRBV12-4 and J is TRBJ1-1; D remains ambiguous. The CDR3 runs to 13 residues. Trimming shortened V by 6 bases and J by 5 bases, and 13 bases separated the two germline ends. CDR3 loop: CASRTYMGTEAFF. CDR3 sequence (DNA): TGTGCCAGCAGGACCTACATGGGAACTGAAGCTTTCTTT.

Note on this clonotype: A much more abundant neighbour one base away suggests this may be a read error. The rearrangement joins TRBV12-3 or TRBV12-4 to TRBJ1-1, with 7 bases identical to TRBD1. The CDR3 runs 13 residues. The CDR3, as DNA: TGTGTCAGCAACCCGACAGGGACCCCTGAAGCTTTCTTT. Its protein is CVSNPTGTPEAFF.

This clonotype was picked up many times. J is TRBJ2-7 and V is TRBV20-1; TRBD1 matches at 9 bases. The CDR3 has 14 residues. Germline V gives CDR1 DFQATT, CDR2 SNEGSKA (reference sequence). V shed 3 bases and J 2 bases; nucleotides not matched to a gene: 5. Written as DNA, the CDR3 is TGCAGTGCTAGTACCCGGGACAGGGCCTACGAGCAGTACTTC. Its translation: CSASTRDRAYEQYF.

The CDR3 sequence: CASSPQSRDRERDGYTF. The CDR3 DNA reads as TGTGCCAGCAGCCCCCAGAGCCGGGACAGGGAAAGGGATGGCTACACCTTC. V is TRBV7-9 and J is TRBJ1-2; TRBD1 matches at 9 bases. The germline V gene has CDR1 SEHNR and CDR2 FQNEAQ (reference sequence). The ends lost 5 bases at V and 6 bases at J; junction bases unmatched: 16. CDR3 length equals 17 residues.

The chain carries TRBV19 and TRBJ1-1; D perhaps matches TRBD1 (6 bases). The CDR3 consists of 15 residues. V dropped 6 bases and J dropped 1 base, with 15 bases sitting between them. Germline V CDR1 and CDR2: LNHDA, SQIVND (reference sequence). CDR3 nucleotides: TGTGCCAGTAGAGCGACCGGGACATCGAACACTGAAGCTTTCTTT. Amino acid sequence: CASRATGTSNTEAFF. Based on the CDR3 plus reference TRBV19 and TRBJ1-1, the full variable domain is DGGITQSPKYLFRKEGQNVTLSCEQNLNHDAMYWYRQDPGQGLRLIYYSQIVNDFQKGDIAEGYSVSREKKESFPLTVTSAQKNPTAFYLCASRATGTSNTEAFFGQGTRLTVV.

The chain is built from TRBV19 and TRBJ2-7; D uncertain. This CDR3 is built from 13 residues. From germline, CDR1 is LNHDA and CDR2 SQIVND (reference sequence). Trimming took 5 bases from V and 0 from J, leaving 8 bases between them. For the CDR3, the DNA is TGTGCCAGTAGTTTTAGCTTCTCCTACGAGCAGTACTTC. It encodes CASSFSFSYEQYF.